These 6 T cell receptor beta chains share one sample of origin, sequenced in a study of T cells in women clearing cervical HPV infection. Clones were read by immunoSEQ multiplex PCR, and TCRdb kept only the in-frame ones, dropping some. The listing contains about 30,000 clones. The source material was blood buffy coat. The receptors were sampled from a woman aged 18-69 years with a cervical HPV16 infection that either progressed to CIN3+ or cleared (not recorded which).

Details on this clone: The CDR3 is cut off 3 residues early in the read; its end comes from the germline J gene. The chain combines TRBV6-1 with TRBJ2-3; 8 nucleotides agree with TRBD2. This CDR3 spans 16 amino acids. CDR1 is MNHNS and CDR2 is SASEGT in the germline V gene. After removal of 4 bases from V and 0 bases from J, the junction contained 6 bases not matched to a gene. CDR3 sequence reads: CASSASPSGSTDTQYF. The CDR3 bases that were read are TGTGCCAGCAGTGCGTCGCCTAGCGGGAGCACAGATACG.

As to this clone: Read coverage stops 3 residues before the CDR3 terminus; the germline J gene supplies the remainder. The gene calls are TRBV5-8 and TRBJ2-3; the D gene is possibly TRBD2 (7 bases). CDR1 SGHTS and CDR2 YDEGEE come from the germline V gene. The CDR3 consists of 14 residues. The CDR3 sequence: CASSLDRAGETQYF. The CDR3 bases that were read are TGTGCCAGCAGCTTGGACAGGGCGGGAGAGACG.

Concerning this clone itself: With the read ending 3 residues before the CDR3 end, the germline J gene is used to fill in that end. This rearrangement joins TRBV20-1 to TRBJ1-1, with TRBD1 matching over 7 bases. The CDR3 is 14 residues long. CDR1 and CDR2 from the germline V gene are DFQATT and SNEGSKA (reference sequence). With 2 bases clipped from V and 1 base from J, the junction kept 4 bases outside the gene matches. This CDR3 reads CSARKQGPNTEAFF. The part of the CDR3 DNA that was read is TGCAGTGCTAGAAAACAGGGGCCGAACACTGAA.

The CDR3 protein is CASSLSTRIEQYF. CDR3 DNA (partial): TGTGCCAGCAGTTTATCGACTAGGATCGAG. The rearrangement joins TRBV28 to TRBJ2-7; D may be TRBD2 (6 bases). The read ends 3 residues shy of where the CDR3 ends; the end is completed using the germline J gene. The CDR3 is 13 amino acids. The germline CDR1 and CDR2 sequences are MDHEN and SYDVKM. Trimming left V 1 base short and J 6 bases short, with 10 bases between.

Concerning this clone itself: The read stops 3 residues short of the end of the CDR3; the missing end is completed from the germline J gene. V and J are TRBV14 and TRBJ2-3, with a weak D call TRBD1 (5 bases). Germline V lookup: CDR1 SGHDN, CDR2 FVKESK. V was shortened by 4 bases and J by 6 bases, with 14 bases between the two germline ends. The CDR3 covers 14 residues. The sequenced part of the CDR3 DNA is TGTGCCAGCAGCCCTTCTCTCAGGGCGGATACG. Amino acids: CASSPSLRADT. The full CDR3 is CASSPSLRADTQYF.

Regarding this clone: Coverage ceases 3 residues before the CDR3 finishes, and the germline J gene fills in the end. V gene TRBV19 combines with J gene TRBJ2-7, with 7 bases matching TRBD2. Per the germline V gene, CDR1 is LNHDA and CDR2 is SQIVND (reference sequence). V lost 3 bases and J lost 2; bases outside the gene matches: 7. The CDR3 sequence is 15 residues long. The CDR3 bases that were read are TGTGCCAGTAGTATGTCGGCGGGAGTCACCTACGAG. It specifies CASSMSAGVTYE. In full, the CDR3 is CASSMSAGVTYEQYF.